This is a list of T cell receptor beta chains from one sample in a study of blood T cell repertoires in COVID-19. Using immunoSEQ multiplex PCR, the repertoire was profiled, and TCRdb retains in-frame clones only, with some absent. Of roughly 260,000 clones listed, 86% are singletons. The sequenced material came from PBMCs or T cells enriched from blood (not recorded which). These receptors were obtained from a woman under 30 who had recovered from COVID-19. Both conserved end residues are part of each CDR3. The order of the fields is D gene, V gene, CDR3 protein. D genes are given only for firm matches.

d_call: TRBD1
v_call: TRBV28
cdr3_aa: CASTFDRGWGKEQYF

d_call: .
v_call: TRBV15
cdr3_aa: CATSPPPTGVNQPQHF

d_call: .
v_call: TRBV7-9
cdr3_aa: CASSLDSSRNYGYTF

d_call: .
v_call: TRBV2
cdr3_aa: CASMRTAFLSYEQYF

d_call: TRBD1
v_call: TRBV6-5
cdr3_aa: CASRSTGGDSGTQYF

d_call: .
v_call: TRBV10-2
cdr3_aa: CASRPTGVGGKLFF

d_call: TRBD1
v_call: TRBV7-3
cdr3_aa: CASSLWRTGRQPQHF

d_call: .
v_call: TRBV10-3
cdr3_aa: CAISESRTAINEKLFF

d_call: .
v_call: TRBV10-3
cdr3_aa: CAISETEGGGDTQYF

d_call: TRBD1
v_call: TRBV16
cdr3_aa: CASSQVGQGAGDIQYF

d_call: .
v_call: TRBV27
cdr3_aa: CASGYAGRAYEQYF

d_call: TRBD2
v_call: TRBV3-1/TRBV3-2
cdr3_aa: CASSLPLAGFQETQYF

d_call: .
v_call: TRBV11-3
cdr3_aa: CASSLDPGYNEQFF

d_call: .
v_call: TRBV5-5
cdr3_aa: CASSSTGDSNQPQHF

d_call: TRBD2
v_call: TRBV7-9
cdr3_aa: CASVIPTGGTEQYF

d_call: .
v_call: TRBV9
cdr3_aa: CASSIRVESPQYF

d_call: .
v_call: TRBV12-3/TRBV12-4
cdr3_aa: CASSPTGPGTQYF

d_call: .
v_call: TRBV30
cdr3_aa: CAWSAVGAIGDTQYF

d_call: TRBD1
v_call: TRBV27
cdr3_aa: CASSWGPPGQGVYGYTF

d_call: .
v_call: TRBV13
cdr3_aa: CASSLVATRVGTQYF

d_call: TRBD2
v_call: TRBV7-9
cdr3_aa: CASSLGGGPPYNEQFF

d_call: TRBD2
v_call: TRBV18
cdr3_aa: CASSSGLAGTSYNEQFF

d_call: .
v_call: TRBV15
cdr3_aa: CATSRTAQGFGNQPQHF

d_call: TRBD1
v_call: TRBV4-3
cdr3_aa: CASSPTGTGYEQFF